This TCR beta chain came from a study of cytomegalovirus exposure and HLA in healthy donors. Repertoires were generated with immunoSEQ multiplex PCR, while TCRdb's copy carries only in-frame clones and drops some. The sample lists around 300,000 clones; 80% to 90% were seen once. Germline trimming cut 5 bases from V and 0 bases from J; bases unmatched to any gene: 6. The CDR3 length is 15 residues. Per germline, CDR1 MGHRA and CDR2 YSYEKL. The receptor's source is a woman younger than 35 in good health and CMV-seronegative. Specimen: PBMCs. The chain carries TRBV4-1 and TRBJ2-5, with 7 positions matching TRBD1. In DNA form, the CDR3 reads TGCGCCAGCAGCGCGCTGACAGGGAACCAAGAGACCCAGTACTTC. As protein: CASSALTGNQETQYF.